The 12 T cell receptor beta chains below all came from one sample that was sequenced in a study of response to subunit inactivated influenza vaccine. TCRdb re-called the RT-PCR reads through MiXCR, storing one row per CDR3 protein. The repertoire holds hundreds of thousands of distinct CDR3 sequences, with approximately 15% as singletons. Material: PBMCs from blood, obtained 14 days before vaccination. Receptors were obtained from a man aged 45-65 years who received an inactivated influenza vaccine.

The sample holds many counts of this clonotype. The chain is built from TRBV5-1 and TRBJ2-7; D uncertain. CDR1 and CDR2 (germline): SGHRS, YFSETQ. The ends were cut back, 3 bases at V and 7 bases at J, with 17 bases in the middle. The CDR3 totals 14 residues. CDR3 in DNA: TGCGCCAGCAGCTCGCAAACTACAAGGGAAGAGCAGTACTTC. Protein: CASSSQTTREEQYF.

Here the CDR3 DNA reads TGTGCCAGCAGCGTTGGGGACGGCGACTACGAGCAGTACTTC. Residues: CASSVGDGDYEQYF. V gene TRBV9 combines with J gene TRBJ2-7; D is possibly TRBD1 or TRBD2 (5 bases each). The V gene's germline CDR1 is SGDLS and CDR2 YYNGEE. V lost 2 bases and J 3 bases, leaving 12 bases between the germline ends. CDR3 length: 14 residues.

The V call is TRBV2, the J call TRBJ2-5, with D uncertain. Trimming pared 7 bases from V and 3 bases from J, leaving 21 bases between. The germline V gene has CDR1 SNHLY and CDR2 FYNNEI. The CDR3 spans 16 residues. The CDR3, as DNA: TGTGCCAGCAAAAAAGGCCCCTCTTTTAACGAAGAGACCCAGTACTTC. Protein: CASKKGPSFNEETQYF.

This clonotype has a handful of counts. This rearrangement joins TRBV6-2 or TRBV6-3 to TRBJ2-1; TRBD2 agrees at 9 bases. The CDR3 runs 20 residues. Looked up from germline, CDR1 is MNHEY and CDR2 is SVGEGT. V gave up 0 bases and J gave up 0 bases; unmatched junction bases: 12. Here the CDR3 DNA reads TGTGCCAGCAGTTACTCGGTCCAGGGGACTAGCAGTAGCTCCTACAATGAGCAGTTCTTC. Amino acids: CASSYSVQGTSSSSYNEQFF.

This clonotype was detected a few times. V usage is TRBV7-9 and J usage is TRBJ1-1; 7 positions match TRBD1. The CDR3 runs to 15 residues. With V trimmed by 5 bases and J by 2 bases, 8 bases remained unmatched. The germline CDR1 and CDR2 sequences are SEHNR and FQNEAQ (reference sequence). The CDR3 sequence is CASSRTGEGNTEAFF. CDR3 bases: TGTGCCAGCAGCCGGACAGGAGAGGGAAACACTGAAGCTTTCTTT.

This clonotype has just a few counts. The CDR3 sequence is CASSLSTGGNQPQHF. The CDR3 nucleotides read TGCGCCAGCAGCTTGTCGACAGGGGGTAATCAGCCCCAGCATTTT. The rearrangement uses TRBV5-1 and TRBJ1-5; 9 bases fit TRBD1. The CDR3 length is 15 residues. Germline V gene lookup returns CDR1 SGHRS and CDR2 YFSETQ. V was pared by 1 base and J by 4 bases, with 3 bases of the junction left unmatched.

There are a few counts of this clonotype. The chain uses TRBV27 and TRBJ1-4; weak D call: TRBD1 (6 bases). The CDR3 is 16 amino acids. Germline V lookup: CDR1 MNHEY, CDR2 SMNVEV (reference sequence). V lost 5 bases to trimming and J lost 10 bases, with 23 bases between them. The chain's CDR3 is CASSPGTREELRKLFF. CDR3 sequence (DNA): TGTGCCAGCAGTCCGGGGACACGTGAGGAACTCAGAAAACTGTTTTTT.

The chain uses TRBV5-1 and TRBJ2-7, with TRBD2 as a possible D gene (6 bases). The CDR3 is made up of 14 amino acids. V was pared by 3 bases and J by 2 bases, with 12 bases between. Per germline, CDR1 SGHRS and CDR2 YFSETQ. The CDR3 loop is CASSWGTAAYEQYF. In DNA, the CDR3 is TGCGCCAGCAGCTGGGGGACTGCGGCCTACGAGCAGTACTTC. Filled out from reference TRBV5-1 and TRBJ2-7, the complete variable domain reads KAGVTQTPRYLIKTRGQQVTLSCSPISGHRSVSWYQQTPGQGLQFLFEYFSETQRNKGNFPGRFSGRQFSNSRSEMNVSTLELGDSALYLCASSWGTAAYEQYFGPGTRLTVT.

The CDR3 loop reads CASSPRRGGEKLFF. The CDR3 coding sequence is TGTGCCAGTTCCCCACGTCGGGGCGGTGAAAAACTGTTTTTT. The chain couples TRBV6-1 to TRBJ1-4; perhaps TRBD1 as D (5 bases). V was cut by 9 bases and J by 7 bases, with 18 bases left in between. CDR3 length: 14 amino acids. Germline-derived CDR1 and CDR2 are MNHNS and SASEGT.

This clonotype appeared a few times. This chain connects TRBV27 to TRBJ2-1, with TRBD2 identical over 14 bases. The CDR3 extends over 20 amino acids. Germline CDR1 and CDR2: MNHEY and SMNVEV (reference sequence). V shed 5 bases, J shed 7 bases, and the junction held 19 bases outside the gene matches. CDR3 loop: CASSVLGLAGVGYRGNEQFF. DNA for the CDR3: TGTGCCAGCAGTGTCTTGGGACTAGCGGGGGTGGGGTATCGAGGGAATGAGCAGTTCTTC.

The V call is TRBV4-2, the J call TRBJ2-5; TRBD1 agrees at 9 bases. From germline, CDR1 is LGHNA and CDR2 YNFKEQ. V shed 2 bases and J 6 bases; nucleotides not matched to a gene: 7. The CDR3 contains 15 residues. CDR3 DNA: TGTGCCAGCAGCCAACGACAGGGGGACGGAAAGACCCAGTACTTC. This sequence encodes CASSQRQGDGKTQYF.

In this sample, this clonotype turned up many times. The chain carries TRBV2 and TRBJ2-5; 7 bases are a match to TRBD1. CDR1 SNHLY and CDR2 FYNNEI come from the germline V gene. V shed 3 bases and J 2 bases; nucleotides not matched to a gene: 3. The CDR3 is made up of 14 amino acids. In nucleotides, the CDR3 is TGTGCCAGCAGTGAGTGGGGACAGCAAGAGACCCAGTACTTC. Amino acid sequence: CASSEWGQQETQYF.